This T cell receptor (beta chain) comes out of a study of shared clonotypes between healthy human individuals. Every contributor of samples was a Caucasian grown-up residing in Nashville, Tennessee. Trimming took 6 bases from V and 4 from J, leaving 13 bases between them. The CDR3 consists of 13 residues. The germline gives CDR1 MNHEY, CDR2 SVGAGI. The assay was immunoSEQ multiplex PCR, and TCRdb's table has in-frame clones only and misses some. The repertoire holds fewer than 3 million clones, less than 95% seen once, with 0.37% in the top ten. Specimen: naive CD4+ T cells from PBMCs. Subset: CD45RA+ positively selected. The chain has TRBV6-5 and TRBJ2-7; D is perhaps TRBD1 or TRBD2 (5 bases each). The receptor was derived from a man aged 18 to 35 in good health. Some clones in this sample may be carry-over from other donors' samples. CDR3 residues: CASREHGGYEQYF. The CDR3 DNA sequence: TGTGCCAGCAGGGAACATGGGGGATACGAGCAGTACTTC.